This is a list of T cell receptor beta chains from one sample in a study of shared clonotypes between healthy human individuals. The data were produced by immunoSEQ multiplex PCR, yet TCRdb's version contains in-frame clones alone and is incomplete. The sample lists hundreds of thousands of clones; 79% were seen once. The sequenced sample consisted of PBMCs. The receptors originated from a woman aged 40 to 50 in good health. Some clones in this sample may be carry-over from other donors' samples. The CDR3 runs from the conserved cysteine through the conserved F or W.

J gene	V gene	CDR3 protein
TRBJ2-5	TRBV7-6	CASSSQSIAGSQGETQYF
TRBJ1-2	TRBV6-6	CASSWTGRVGGYTF
TRBJ2-3	TRBV7-3	CASSSRTSGADTQYF
TRBJ2-1	TRBV28	CASSLEGTSGEQFF
TRBJ1-2	TRBV7-2	CASSKTGEGSYGYTF
TRBJ2-1	TRBV9	CASSVVGGTSGYNEQFF
TRBJ2-1	TRBV6-5	CASRSGGYYNEQFF
TRBJ2-1	TRBV4-3	CASSREVSREQFF
TRBJ1-2	TRBV19	CASSIDRTYGYTF
TRBJ2-1	TRBV2	CASSITLAGGRGEQFF
TRBJ1-2	TRBV9	CASSPALVPGYGYTF
TRBJ2-1	TRBV4-3	CASSQDTQGSYNEQFF
TRBJ2-6	TRBV5-1	CASSLAGALSGANVLTF
TRBJ2-1	TRBV6-1	CASYEQGSSYNEQFF
TRBJ2-1	TRBV2	CASRGTGKNEQFF
TRBJ2-1	TRBV5-4	CASSLRGIDNEQFF
TRBJ1-1	TRBV7-8	CASSWGTEAFF
TRBJ2-7	TRBV29-1	CSVASGFLGLREQYF
TRBJ2-7	TRBV5-1	CASSLAPTSAVLGSYEQYF
TRBJ2-7	TRBV6-5	CASRQGPYEQYF
TRBJ2-6	TRBV2	CASSRQGSGANVLTF
TRBJ2-7	TRBV5-6	CASSLIAGGSYEQYF
TRBJ1-2	TRBV5-8	CASSHTNRDSRRTYGYTF
TRBJ2-1	TRBV11-3	CASSFGRPGDYNEQFF
TRBJ2-3	TRBV11-2	CASSFRGQATDTQYF
TRBJ2-1	TRBV5-1	CASSFGTSGGDEQFF
TRBJ1-5	TRBV2	CASRELGGNQPQHF
TRBJ2-1	TRBV7-9	CASSFRDGNEQFF
TRBJ2-2	TRBV15	CATSRETGGTGELFF
TRBJ1-4	TRBV6-5	CASSLPPTGPPLF
TRBJ2-7	TRBV28	CASSSRTGRYEQYF
TRBJ2-2	TRBV6-4	CASSGQGSTGELFF
TRBJ2-7	TRBV28	CASSLSRVPREQYF
TRBJ2-1	TRBV6-1	CASSAQPSSYNEQFF
TRBJ2-1	TRBV15	CATSRDRSPYNEQFF
TRBJ2-7	TRBV11-2	CASSLYSGFSYEQYF
TRBJ2-7	TRBV6-1	CASSERGLAGEVFYEQYF
TRBJ1-5	TRBV30	CAWREDREVGPQHF
TRBJ1-1	TRBV14	CASSQDSNTEAFF
TRBJ1-1	TRBV11-2	CASSLSGITEAFF
TRBJ2-7	TRBV7-9	CASSLSDITYEQYF
TRBJ1-5	TRBV6-1	CASSRDRDQPQHF
TRBJ2-5	TRBV5-1	CATHFGTEGETQYF
TRBJ1-2	TRBV6-1	CASNPDRPTNYGYTF
TRBJ1-5	TRBV28	CASSSGAGDYQPQHF
TRBJ2-5	TRBV7-8	CASSSRAGAETQYF